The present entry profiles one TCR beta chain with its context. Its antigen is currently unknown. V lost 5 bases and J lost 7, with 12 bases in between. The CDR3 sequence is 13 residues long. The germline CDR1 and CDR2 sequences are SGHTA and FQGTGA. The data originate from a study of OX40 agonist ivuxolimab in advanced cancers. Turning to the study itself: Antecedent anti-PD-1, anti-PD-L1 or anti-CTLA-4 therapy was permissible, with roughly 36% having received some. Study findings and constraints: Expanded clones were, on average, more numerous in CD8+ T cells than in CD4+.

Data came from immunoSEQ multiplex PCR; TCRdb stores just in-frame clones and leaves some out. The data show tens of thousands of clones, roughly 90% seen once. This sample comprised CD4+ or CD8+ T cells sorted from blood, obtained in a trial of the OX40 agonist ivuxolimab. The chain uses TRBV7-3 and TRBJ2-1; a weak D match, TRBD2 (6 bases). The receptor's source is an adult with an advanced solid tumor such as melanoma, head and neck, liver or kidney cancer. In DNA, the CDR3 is TGTGCCAGCAGCCCTAGACTAGGAAATGAGCAGTTCTTC. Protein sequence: CASSPRLGNEQFF.